The text below deals with one TCR beta chain. Donors likely had unrecorded immune exposures despite being nominally healthy when sampled. This sample was taken from a study of cytomegalovirus exposure and HLA in healthy donors. Germline CDR1 SGHNT, CDR2 YYREEE (reference sequence). The CDR3 runs to 15 residues. The ends were cut back, 4 bases at V and 4 bases at J, with 18 bases in the middle. Vbeta (60) and Jbeta (13) primers were used in the PCR. Per the authors' pipeline: An analysis performed later counted roughly 80 million unique TCR beta chains (around 11 million of them shared). TCRdb's copy holds only in-frame clones and misses some; the assay was immunoSEQ multiplex PCR. V, J and clone size were drawn from that table, and D and trimming were deduced from the DNA. The sample holds over 85,000 clones, about four fifths seen once.

The chain couples TRBV5-4 to TRBJ2-7; tentatively, D is TRBD1 (6 bases). The sample was PBMCs. The source of this sequence is a female donor in good health and CMV-seropositive. This CDR3 reads CASSPSTGEAYEQYF. CDR3 DNA sequence: TGTGCCAGCAGCCCGTCGACAGGAGAAGCGTACGAGCAGTACTTC.